The clone carrying this T cell receptor (beta chain) was seen a handful of times. Amplification yielded TCR beta CDR3 regions, with RNA transcripts as the source. The HTBI set primed first-round TCR CDR3 RT-PCR. TCRdb independently ran MiXCR on the multiplex PCR reads; one entry per CDR3 protein. The repertoire holds about 590,000 distinct CDR3 sequences, with around 14% as singletons. The data belong to a study of T cells in Graves' hyperthyroidism and ophthalmopathy. This CDR3 is 13 amino acids long. Germline V gives CDR1 SGHVS, CDR2 FNYEAQ. V was clipped by 1 base and J by 7 bases, with 7 bases between them.

Sequenced: blood. The chain uses TRBV7-6 and TRBJ2-2; a possible D gene is TRBD2 (5 bases). The origin of this receptor is a woman aged 18-29 years with Graves' ophthalmopathy. CDR3 protein: CASSLVEGGELFF. The CDR3 coding sequence is TGTGCCAGCAGCTTAGTAGAGGGCGGGGAGCTGTTTTTT.